This TCR beta chain was observed in a study of graft-versus-host responses after intestinal transplantation. Looking at the study overall: Once they had received anti-thymocyte globulin induction, all recipients took tacrolimus and steroids for about three years.

Sequenced by immunoSEQ multiplex PCR; TCRdb stores in-frame clones only, minus some. This table holds 30,000 to 45,000 clones, roughly 93% found once. Broader study findings: Allograft clonal ratios (graft-versus-host to host-versus-graft) were high in patients who had graft-donor T cell macrochimerism. Marrow from the recipient contained GvH clones, some of which had appeared first in ileum or blood.

Comment on this clone: Its target is not known.

The germline V gene encodes CDR1 MNHEY and CDR2 SVGAGI. V lost 0 bases, J lost 4 bases, and 5 bases lay in between. The CDR3 spans 13 residues. The J gene is TRBJ2-3, the V gene TRBV6-5; possibly TRBD1 for D (5 bases). The source material was unstimulated CD8+ T cells sorted from spleen or lymph node cells, sampled before transplant. This receptor was obtained from a human donor who was the organ donor for an intestinal transplant. Here the CDR3 reads CASSYSGADTQYF. DNA of the CDR3: TGTGCCAGCAGTTACTCAGGGGCAGATACGCAGTATTTT.